Sequencing of this T cell receptor beta chain was carried out in a study of blood T cell repertoires in COVID-19 (dated by TCRdb to the early 2020s). Study-wide context: Collaborator samples came from the United States, Italy and Spain and covered acute and convalescent phases of COVID-19. Deeply sampled blood TCRbeta repertoires from subjects exposed to, actively infected with, or recovered from COVID-19 were included in the dataset. The sample metadata nearly always contained a de-identified subject ID, COVID-19 status, age in years and sex. The prospective study material was composed of cDNA or gDNA derived from T cells, B-cell-depleted T cells, or PBMCs. Samples were obtained from the ongoing ImmuneRACE study (first 160 participants) and from 1,000 to 1,500 subjects provided by 6 global collaborators. Where available, HLA class I and class II types were taken from metadata supplied by the sample provider and were not determined by assay-based typing. A freely available public database, intended as a resource for researchers studying the immune response to SARS-CoV-2, is where the repertoires were released.

Trimming accounts for 2 bases at V and 1 base at J, while the number of junction bases matched to no gene is 5. The CDR3 starts with the cysteine, ends with the phenylalanine, and has 17 residues. Of all the DNA, just the CDR3 is kept, 51 bases in frame from base 1. Taken from the germline V gene, the CDR1 and CDR2 loops are SGHRS and YFSETQ. TCRbeta CDR3 regions were amplified from genomic DNA using the immunoSEQ Assay, a bias-controlled multiplex PCR. Per the source publication's procedure: Nucleated cell counts per sample were estimated from amplification of reference gene primers within the assay. To quantify the absolute abundance of each unique TCRbeta CDR3 rearrangement, sequence reads were collapsed and filtered. For each sample, productive Simpson clonality was calculated by taking the square root of Simpson's diversity index across productive rearrangements. As stored in TCRdb, this immuneACCESS dataset retains in-frame rearrangements with V and J assigned. A fraction of the clones does not appear; measured against another copy, unresolved V genes explain less than half of the discrepancy, and the remainder lacks a known reason. V and J calls and clone size are copied from that table; D and trimming were computed from the DNA. Recorded for this sample are 60,000 to 70,000 clones; approximately 92% of them occurred a single time. Over 10% of the sample lies in the top ten.

Each collaborating institution followed its own protocols to collect whole blood in K2EDTA tubes. For TCRbeta analysis, collaborator samples were shipped as frozen whole blood, as isolated PBMCs, or as DNA extracted from either sample type. Concerning this clone: Its specific antigen is unknown. Base quality data are lacking; no much larger clone is found one base away.

The full study reports these points: How much clinical and demographic metadata was included differed by source and by participant, and the metadata was provided uncurated.

Sequences were obtained from peripheral blood. This clonotype was sampled from a human donor with active COVID-19. The donor label of this sample is uncertain. Recombination connected TRBV5-1 to TRBJ2-3, with 12 junctional bases fitting TRBD2. The DNA sequence reads TGCGCCAGCAGCTTCGGGACTAGCGGGCTAGGCACAGATACGCAGTATTTT. Translation gives CASSFGTSGLGTDTQYF.